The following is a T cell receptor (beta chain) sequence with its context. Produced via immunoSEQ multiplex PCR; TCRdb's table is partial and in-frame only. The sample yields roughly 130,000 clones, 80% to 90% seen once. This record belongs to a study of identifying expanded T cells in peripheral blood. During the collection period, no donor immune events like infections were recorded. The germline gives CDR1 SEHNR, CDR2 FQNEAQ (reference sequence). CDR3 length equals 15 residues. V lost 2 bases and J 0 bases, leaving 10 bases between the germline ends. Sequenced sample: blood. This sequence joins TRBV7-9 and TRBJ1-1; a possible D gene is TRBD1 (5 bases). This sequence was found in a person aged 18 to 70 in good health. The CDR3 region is CASSLNTGLNTEAFF. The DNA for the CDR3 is TGTGCCAGCAGCTTAAATACAGGCCTGAACACTGAAGCTTTCTTT.